The 14 T cell receptor beta chains in this list originate from one sample, sequenced in a study of graft-versus-host responses after intestinal transplantation (dated by TCRdb to 2020 to 2022). The method was the immunoSEQ multiplex PCR assay. TCRdb re-hosts the immuneACCESS table, in-frame sequences only. Its copies lack some clones; in the studies checked, an unresolved V gene accounts for under half of them, and the cause for the rest is not known. Within this sample are around 14,000 clones, with about 93% of them counted one time only. Clones ranked in the top ten supply 0.55% to 0.9% of the sample. The starting material was PBMCs, obtained 9 days after transplant. The receptors shown here come from a human patient who received an intestinal transplant, so some T cells may come from the graft donor.

The J gene is TRBJ2-1, the V gene TRBV11-3; weak D call: TRBD2 (6 bases). Germline-derived CDR1 and CDR2 are SGHNT and YENEEA. Trimming took 5 bases from V and 8 from J, leaving 16 bases between them. The CDR3 has 14 residues. CDR3 in amino acids: CASSLMGRGHEQFF. CDR3 sequence (DNA): TGTGCCAGCAGCCTCATGGGGCGGGGCCATGAGCAGTTCTTC.

The chain has TRBV6-5 and TRBJ2-3; 10 nucleotides match TRBD2. Losses at the gene ends were 2 bases for V and 1 base for J; bases not matched to a gene: 3. This CDR3 spans 16 amino acids. CDR1 and CDR2 (germline): MNHEY, SVGAGI. The CDR3 nucleotides are TGTGCCAGCAGTTACATTCTAGCGGGAGGCACAGATACGCAGTATTTT. This gives the protein CASSYILAGGTDTQYF.

The rearrangement joins TRBV4-1 to TRBJ1-5; D is unclear. Germline CDR1 MGHRA, CDR2 YSYEKL. V lost 4 bases and J 5 bases, leaving 15 bases between the germline ends. This CDR3 region has 15 residues. The CDR3 sequence is CASSRLKGWDQPQHF. Here the CDR3 DNA reads TGCGCCAGCAGCCGCCTAAAAGGGTGGGATCAGCCCCAGCATTTT.

V and J are TRBV9 and TRBJ2-7; D call uncertain. Looked up from germline, CDR1 is SGDLS and CDR2 is YYNGEE. Trimming shortened V by 0 bases and J by 5 bases, and 21 bases separated the two germline ends. The CDR3 is 17 residues long. Written as DNA, the CDR3 is TGTGCCAGCAGCGTAGAGTATGGATACTCAACATACGACGAGCAGTACTTC. It specifies CASSVEYGYSTYDEQYF.

The chain recombines TRBV9 with TRBJ2-7; a possible D gene is TRBD2 (7 bases). Germline values: CDR1 SGDLS, CDR2 YYNGEE. This CDR3 region has 15 residues. V was pared by 0 bases and J by 7 bases, with 17 bases between. The CDR3 reads CASSVGGGGPKEQYF. The CDR3 region has the DNA TGTGCCAGCAGCGTAGGAGGGGGAGGGCCAAAAGAGCAGTACTTC.

V is TRBV29-1 and J is TRBJ2-1; tentatively, D is TRBD2 (5 bases). Trimming removed 5 bases at V and 5 bases at J, with 13 bases between. Germline V gene sequence: CDR1 SQVTM, CDR2 ANQGSEA. The CDR3 is 13 amino acids. The CDR3 bases are TGCAGCGTTTTTGGAGGCCTTAACAATGAGCAGTTCTTC. It codes for CSVFGGLNNEQFF.

This clone was counted a single time. This rearrangement joins TRBV19 to TRBJ1-1; D is undetermined. V lost 5 bases, J lost 5 bases, and 12 bases lay in between. The CDR3 has 13 residues. CDR1 and CDR2 from the germline V gene are LNHDA and SQIVND (reference sequence). This chain's CDR3 is CASSWARGTEAFF. The DNA of the CDR3 is TGTGCCAGTAGTTGGGCCCGCGGGACTGAAGCTTTCTTT.

V usage is TRBV2 and J usage is TRBJ2-3, with 7 bases aligning to TRBD1. Germline V lookup: CDR1 SNHLY, CDR2 FYNNEI. This CDR3 is built from 15 residues. V dropped 9 bases and J dropped 0; count of bases not matched to a gene: 9. The CDR3 region is CARIDRTGSTDTQYF. The CDR3 DNA sequence: TGTGCCAGAATTGATCGGACAGGAAGCACAGATACGCAGTATTTT.

The chain combines TRBV6-5 with TRBJ2-5; the D gene could be TRBD1 or TRBD2 (5 bases each). The V end was cut by 0 bases, the J end by 7 bases, with 12 bases between. The CDR3 extends over 14 amino acids. CDR1 is MNHEY, CDR2 SVGAGI, per germline. CDR3 nucleotide sequence: TGTGCCAGCAGTTACTCACGAGGGGTTAGGACCCAGTACTTC. It specifies CASSYSRGVRTQYF.

The chain employs TRBV19 and TRBJ2-1; no clear D gene. V was trimmed by 1 base and J by 3 bases, leaving 4 bases between them. There are 13 residues in the CDR3. The germline CDR1 and CDR2 sequences are LNHDA and SQIVND (reference sequence). The CDR3 loop reads CASSIADYNEQFF. The CDR3, as DNA: TGTGCCAGTAGTATAGCTGACTACAATGAGCAGTTCTTC.

The J gene is TRBJ2-2, the V gene TRBV6-5; D is unclear. V lost 3 bases, J lost 5 bases, and 10 bases lay in between. Germline lookup yields CDR1 MNHEY and CDR2 SVGAGI. The CDR3 consists of 14 residues. The CDR3 DNA is TGTGCCAGCAGTTATAGGAAGAAAACCGGGGAGCTGTTTTTT. It encodes CASSYRKKTGELFF.

The chain joins TRBV5-3 to TRBJ1-2; D gene ambiguous. TRBV5-3 is reported as an ORF; its role is uncertain. The CDR3 loop spans 16 amino acids. V dropped 0 bases and J dropped 3 bases, with 15 bases sitting between them. The CDR3: CARSLEARGNDYGYTF. As DNA, the CDR3 is TGTGCCAGAAGCTTGGAGGCCCGGGGAAACGACTATGGCTACACCTTC.

The J gene is TRBJ1-2, the V gene TRBV7-8; possibly TRBD1 for D (6 bases). The CDR3 runs 16 residues. CDR1 and CDR2 (germline): SGHVS, FQNEAQ. Trimming stripped 5 bases from V and 5 bases from J, with 21 bases between. CDR3 region: CASSTRRGVGWYGYTF. Written as DNA, the CDR3 is TGTGCCAGCAGCACGCGCAGGGGTGTCGGGTGGTATGGCTACACCTTC. Together with reference TRBV7-8 and TRBJ1-2, the CDR3 gives the full variable domain: GAGVSQSPRYKVAKRGQDVALRCDPISGHVSLFWYQQALGQGPEFLTYFQNEAQLDKSGLPSDRFFAERPEGSVSTLKIQRTQQEDSAVYLCASSTRRGVGWYGYTFGSGTRLTVV.

This chain joins TRBV7-6 and TRBJ2-7; D remains unclear. The germline V and J ends were trimmed by 3 bases and 6 bases, with 12 bases remaining between them. This CDR3 region has 13 residues. CDR1 SGHVS and CDR2 FNYEAQ come from the germline V gene. The CDR3 region is CASSLDKVSEQYF. The CDR3 DNA is TGTGCCAGCAGCTTGGATAAGGTGAGCGAGCAGTACTTC.